These T cell receptor beta chains were read from a single sample in a study of blood T cell repertoires in COVID-19. Method: immunoSEQ multiplex PCR; TCRdb's copy keeps in-frame clones and lacks some. The sample yields about 220,000 clones, around 89% seen once. The sequenced material came from PBMCs or T cells enriched from blood (not recorded which). These receptor sequences come from a woman between 35 and 50 years old with acute COVID-19. Both conserved end residues are part of each CDR3. Clone size, where shown, is once, few, many, or a class for clones that have expanded.

CDR3 protein	CDR3 length	V gene	clone size
CASSGQGASNSPLHF	15	TRBV9	.
CASSLDDRVGNTIYF	15	TRBV5-1	.
CASGLFGGLGYTF	13	TRBV12-5	.
CASSTGQGLYSGNTIYF	17	TRBV11-2	.
CASSSRQSNQPQHF	14	TRBV4-1	.
CASSYSRTSGNTIYF	15	TRBV6-5	.
CASLGAEETQYF	12	TRBV28	.
CASSESHRSNQPQHF	15	TRBV25-1	.
CSVGLGQVGNIQYF	14	TRBV29-1	.
CASSGDYYNEQFF	13	TRBV9	.
CASSSGQGHNEQFF	14	TRBV18	.
CASSLLPTGTGYTF	14	TRBV5-1	.
CASGKQGATEAFF	13	TRBV12-5	.
CASSATSRDEQFF	13	TRBV10-2	.
CASSPRTSGRPNNEQFF	17	TRBV27	.
CASSSGGVTSGANVLTF	17	TRBV7-9	few
CAWREQSYTEAFF	13	TRBV30	.
CASSSEHGGGTDTQYF	16	TRBV9	.
CASGGTGGISGANVLTF	17	TRBV12-5	.
CASSLGLAGVLSYNEQFF	18	TRBV5-6	.
CASSYSGRRGYTF	13	TRBV6-5	.
CASSPTGGSSEQYF	14	TRBV25-1	.
CASSLARDVGYTF	13	TRBV5-4	.
CASTGTATYEQYF	13	TRBV25-1	.
CSVEGLSYYGYTF	13	TRBV29-1	few
CASSAQGDVREKLFF	15	TRBV2	.
CASSSQGEWYTEAFF	15	TRBV5-1	.
CASSLDRGGSEQYF	14	TRBV5-1	.
CASSPTDTNTEAFF	14	TRBV18	.
CASSVYLGVHNEQFF	15	TRBV2	few
CAWSVGSGSYNEQFF	15	TRBV30	.
CASSRTGDSNQPQHF	15	TRBV6-5	.
CASGSAGNYGYTF	13	TRBV12-5	.
CASSLRVVGTSGAHEQFF	18	TRBV7-9	few
CASSLTGDMNTEAFF	15	TRBV11-3	few
CASSQATSGADTQYF	15	TRBV4-3	few
CASGGDGAGQGRLHF	15	TRBV7-2	.
CASSQEGQGKGEKLFF	16	TRBV4-3	once
CASSQDRVWNEKLFF	15	TRBV4-3	.
CASSLDSGTGEVFF	14	TRBV5-1	.
CASSIRDTSYEQYF	14	TRBV19	.
CASSFLRGAGNEQFF	15	TRBV7-2	.
CASSWPGGGPYNEQFF	16	TRBV5-1	.
CASSPSGTGAGYGYTF	16	TRBV9	.
CASSSGLQETQYF	13	TRBV7-2	once